What follows are 3 T cell receptor beta chains derived from one specimen sequenced in a study of T-cell reconstitution after alpha-beta-depleted transplantation in children. A TCRbeta library incorporating unique molecular identifiers was prepared. TCRdb fed the PCR reads into MiXCR, producing one record per CDR3 protein. The data hold some 400,000 distinct CDR3 sequences, with around 21% observed a single time. Sample: PBMCs from the stem cell graft donor, taken from the stem cell graft. These receptors were taken from a human donor who donated a stem cell graft to a child with acute myeloid leukemia.

Note on this clonotype: A read error is possible here, since a much larger clone lies one base away. The V and J genes are TRBV12-3 or TRBV12-4 and TRBJ2-1; D gene uncertain. The ends were cut back, 7 bases at V and 6 bases at J, with 16 bases in the middle. The CDR3 consists of 14 residues. CDR3 coding DNA: TGTGCCAGCACGTCTGTCCGAGGAGCCAATGAGCAGTTCTTC. Translated: CASTSVRGANEQFF.

V and J are TRBV5-6 and TRBJ1-5, with D possibly TRBD1 on 5 matching bases. The CDR3 contains 15 residues. V shed 1 base and J shed 2 bases, with 10 bases lying between them. Germline CDR1 is SGHDT and CDR2 is YYEEEE. CDR3 in amino acids: CASSLWGGGNQPQHF. CDR3 sequence (DNA): TGTGCCAGCAGCTTGTGGGGAGGGGGCAATCAGCCCCAGCATTTT.

This clonotype has a count of ten or more. This CDR3 is CSARDPGWPYEQYF. The CDR3 DNA is TGCAGTGCTAGAGATCCGGGCTGGCCCTACGAGCAGTACTTC. The genes are TRBV20-1 and TRBJ2-7; D is unclear. The length of the CDR3 is 14 residues. V was pared by 0 bases and J by 2 bases, with 11 bases between. Germline CDR1 DFQATT, CDR2 SNEGSKA (reference sequence).